A single sample is the source of the 19 T cell receptor beta chains below, sequenced in a study of post-analysis software for immune sequencing data. General study findings and limits: TRBV5-6, TRBV5-1 and TRBV20-1 belonged to a set of a handful of TRBV segments that were more frequent in patients than controls.

cDNA libraries for TCR beta contained unique molecular identifiers. Using its own MiXCR run on the PCR reads, TCRdb lists one record per CDR3 protein. Of 740,000 or so distinct CDR3 sequences in the sample, around 50% were seen once. These receptors' antigens are unknown. Input material: blood. Every receptor here comes from a girl aged 10 to 17 with multiple sclerosis.

This chain joins TRBV12-3 or TRBV12-4 and TRBJ2-3; D may be TRBD2 (6 bases). The CDR3 is made up of 15 amino acids. The germline V and J ends were trimmed by 5 bases and 4 bases, with 16 bases remaining between them. DNA for the CDR3: TGTGCCAGCAGTGGAGCTCTGACTAGTGCAGATACGCAGTATTTT. This gives the protein CASSGALTSADTQYF.

This clonotype came up a few times. DNA for the CDR3: TGTGCCAGTAGTATTCGCCGGACAGGGGCCTACAATGAGCAGTTCTTC. The encoded protein is CASSIRRTGAYNEQFF. The chain employs TRBV19 and TRBJ2-1; 9 nucleotides agree with TRBD1. Germline trimming cut 3 bases from V and 2 bases from J; bases unmatched to any gene: 5. The CDR3 is 16 residues long. Germline V gene lookup returns CDR1 LNHDA and CDR2 SQIVND (reference sequence).

The chain uses TRBV7-9 and TRBJ1-4; 8 bases are shared with TRBD1. Germline V gene sequence: CDR1 SEHNR, CDR2 FQNEAQ (reference sequence). The CDR3 runs 14 residues. Trimming took 3 bases from V and 8 from J; bases not matched to a gene: 5. In DNA, the CDR3 is TGTGCCAGCAGCTTGGGGACAGGAGAAGAAAAACTGTTTTTT. It encodes CASSLGTGEEKLFF.

Only a few counts were recorded for this clonotype. The genes are TRBV10-3 and TRBJ2-1; no clear D gene. The germline V gene has CDR1 ENHRY and CDR2 SYGVKD. V was trimmed by 3 bases and J by 10 bases, leaving 13 bases between them. The CDR3 is 13 residues long. The CDR3 DNA reads TGTGCCATCAGTGAAAGGCGCATCCCGGAGCAGTTCTTC. As protein: CAISERRIPEQFF.

The chain uses TRBV5-5 and TRBJ2-1; D unclear. The V end was cut by 3 bases, the J end by 9 bases, with 13 bases between. The CDR3 loop spans 13 amino acids. Germline V gives CDR1 SGHKS, CDR2 YYEKEE (reference sequence). This CDR3 reads CASSSDSLREQFF. The CDR3 region has the DNA TGTGCCAGCAGCTCAGACTCCCTCCGTGAGCAGTTCTTC. Full variable domain (rest looked up from reference TRBV5-5 and TRBJ2-1): DAGVTQSPTHLIKTRGQQVTLRCSPISGHKSVSWYQQVLGQGPQFIFQYYEKEERGRGNFPDRFSARQFPNYSSELNVNALLLGDSALYLCASSSDSLREQFFGPGTRLTVL.

This clonotype was counted between two and nine times. The chain links TRBV27 to TRBJ2-7; no clear D. Germline assignment: CDR1 MNHEY and CDR2 SMNVEV (reference sequence). V was pared by 3 bases and J by 0 bases, with 9 bases between. The CDR3 runs to 14 residues. The CDR3 here is CASSFQPLSYEQYF. CDR3 DNA: TGTGCCAGCAGTTTTCAACCCCTCTCCTACGAGCAGTACTTC.

The V and J genes are TRBV5-1 and TRBJ2-7; 9 positions match TRBD1. Looked up from germline, CDR1 is SGHRS and CDR2 is YFSETQ. V lost 7 bases and J lost 3; bases outside the gene matches: 11. The CDR3 consists of 15 residues. Written as DNA, the CDR3 is TGCGCCAGCTATTGGGGGACAGGGACGGGCTACGAGCAGTACTTC. Protein: CASYWGTGTGYEQYF.

CDR3 coding DNA: TGTGCCAGCAGCGTAGGAGAGGGACTAGGCTATTACAATGAGCAGTTCTTC. Protein: CASSVGEGLGYYNEQFF. The V and J genes are TRBV9 and TRBJ2-1, with 8 positions matching TRBD2. The CDR3 totals 17 residues. The germline gives CDR1 SGDLS, CDR2 YYNGEE. V shed 0 bases and J 4 bases; nucleotides not matched to a gene: 9.

The V and J genes are TRBV15 and TRBJ2-7; possible D gene TRBD1, 5 bases. The CDR3 covers 14 residues. V was shortened by 1 base and J by 2 bases, with 9 bases between the two germline ends. CDR1 and CDR2 from the germline V gene are LNHNV and YYDKDF (reference sequence). CDR3 in DNA: TGTGCCACCAGCAGAGTTACAGGCCCCTACGAGCAGTACTTC. Its protein is CATSRVTGPYEQYF. The full variable domain, its missing parts supplied by reference TRBV15 and TRBJ2-7, is DAMVIQNPRYQVTQFGKPVTLSCSQTLNHNVMYWYQQKSSQAPKLLFHYYDKDFNNEADTPDNFQSRRPNTSFCFLDIRSPGLGDTAMYLCATSRVTGPYEQYFGPGTRLTVT.

The CDR3 DNA reads TGTGCCAGCAGCTTCGGGGCCCCGGGAGAGACCCAGTACTTC. Translation: CASSFGAPGETQYF. The rearrangement links TRBV7-9 to TRBJ2-5; D might be TRBD1 or TRBD2, each matching 5 bases. Trimming removed 3 bases at V and 4 bases at J, with 12 bases between. Germline lookup yields CDR1 SEHNR and CDR2 FQNEAQ (reference sequence). The CDR3 contains 14 residues.

Comment on this clonotype: One end of the junction varies from germline; a read error may be responsible. In DNA form, the CDR3 reads TGTGCCGCCAGCAGAGATAGTTACGAGCAGTACTTC. Translating it yields CAASRDSYEQYF. This chain connects TRBV15 to TRBJ2-7; D unclear. CDR3 length equals 12 residues. The germline gives CDR1 LNHNV, CDR2 YYDKDF (reference sequence).

This clonotype was recorded a few times. The chain joins TRBV7-2 to TRBJ1-2, with TRBD1 identical over 8 bases. With V trimmed by 5 bases and J by 0 bases, 11 bases remained unmatched. The CDR3 runs to 17 residues. Germline V CDR1 and CDR2: SGHTA, FQGNSA. The CDR3 is CASSRTGLGSSNYGYTF. The CDR3 bases are TGTGCCAGCAGCAGGACAGGGTTGGGCTCTTCTAACTATGGCTACACCTTC.

The chain links TRBV12-3 or TRBV12-4 to TRBJ2-5; 14 nucleotides align to TRBD2. Germline trimming cut 6 bases from V and 5 bases from J; bases unmatched to any gene: 5. There are 15 residues in the CDR3. CDR3: CASRRLAGGPETQYF. CDR3 DNA: TGTGCCAGCAGGAGACTAGCGGGAGGGCCGGAGACCCAGTACTTC.

The sample holds a few counts of this clonotype. V usage is TRBV4-2 and J usage is TRBJ2-7; possibly TRBD1 for D (6 bases). The CDR3 has 15 amino acids. Trimming stripped 0 bases from V and 3 bases from J, with 12 bases between. CDR1 and CDR2 from the germline V gene are LGHNA and YNFKEQ. CDR3 sequence: CASSQDLSDSYEQYF. CDR3 bases: TGTGCCAGCAGCCAAGATCTGTCGGACAGCTACGAGCAGTACTTC.

This chain connects TRBV6-2 or TRBV6-3 to TRBJ2-1; weak D call: TRBD2 (5 bases). Germline lookup yields CDR1 MNHEY and CDR2 SVGEGT. Between the trimmed V and J ends, which lost 8 bases and 9 bases, there was a span of 14 bases. The CDR3 contains 12 residues. The CDR3 region has the DNA TGTGCCAGCTCCCACGGGATGGGTGAGCAGTTCTTC. It encodes CASSHGMGEQFF.

The chain carries TRBV20-1 and TRBJ2-7, with TRBD2 matching 10 bases. This CDR3 contains 16 residues. V trimming: 1 base; J trimming: 4 bases; junction bases outside the gene matches: 10. Germline loops: CDR1 DFQATT, CDR2 SNEGSKA (reference sequence). CDR3 loop: CSARGRLAGERYEQYF. Written as DNA, the CDR3 is TGCAGTGCTAGAGGTCGCCTAGCGGGAGAGAGGTACGAGCAGTACTTC.

The chain employs TRBV7-2 and TRBJ2-7, with D uncertain. The CDR3 spans 14 residues. CDR1 is SGHTA and CDR2 is FQGNSA in the germline V gene. Trimming removed 3 bases from V and 1 base from J, with 10 bases in between. The CDR3 reads CASSFLASSYEQYF. CDR3 DNA sequence: TGTGCCAGCAGCTTCCTCGCGAGTTCCTACGAGCAGTACTTC.

The chain has TRBV29-1 and TRBJ2-5, with D unresolved. The CDR3 sequence is 14 residues long. Germline V gene sequence: CDR1 SQVTM, CDR2 ANQGSEA. Between the trimmed V and J ends, which lost 4 bases and 5 bases, there was a span of 17 bases. In DNA, the CDR3 is TGCAGCGTTGGCCTCCGGCTGCCCTTGGAGACCCAGTACTTC. Residues: CSVGLRLPLETQYF.

This clonotype was recorded once. The chain couples TRBV20-1 to TRBJ2-7, with a weak D call TRBD1 (6 bases). The CDR3 runs 15 residues. Germline V gives CDR1 DFQATT, CDR2 SNEGSKA (reference sequence). V lost 5 bases, J lost 5 bases, and 22 bases lay in between. CDR3 in DNA: TGCAGTGCTCCCCGGTTTCAGGGTGGGGACAACGAGCAGTACTTC. Translating gives CSAPRFQGGDNEQYF.